The source of this T cell receptor delta chain is a study of γδ T cells in repeated Plasmodium falciparum infection. Study information: Some Malian samples span acute malaria episodes; others come from no-transmission periods.

Bulk repertoires came from Vgamma9/Vdelta2+ or Vdelta2-negative gammadelta T cells flow-sorted from PBMC. The V gene end was trimmed by 3 bases and the J gene end by 1 base; junction bases not matched to a gene: 23. The V gene's germline CDR1 is GEAIGNYY and CDR2 EKD. The CDR3 loop spans 22 amino acids. TCRdb re-processed the multiplex PCR reads using CATT. Counted here are 85,000 to 100,000 delta-chain clones, 0.9% to 1% occurring once; the ten biggest clones make up nearly 10%. Concerning this clone itself: The protein TCRdb lists belongs to a much larger clone and differs from this DNA's translation at residue 12, which points to a read error; the protein shown is made from the DNA.

The sequence was collected from a pool of human donors (malaria-infected and uninfected, not separated). The rearrangement links TRDV2 to TRDJ2; 9 positions agree with TRDD3. The J gene, left out of TCRdb, was set here by checking the DNA against germline. What was sequenced was gamma-delta T cells from blood. In nucleotides, the CDR3 is TGTGCCTGTGACCGTCTTACTGGGGGAGCCACTAGGGGGTCAAATTTGACAGCACAACTCTTCTTT. Translation gives CACDRLTGGATRGSNLTAQLFF.